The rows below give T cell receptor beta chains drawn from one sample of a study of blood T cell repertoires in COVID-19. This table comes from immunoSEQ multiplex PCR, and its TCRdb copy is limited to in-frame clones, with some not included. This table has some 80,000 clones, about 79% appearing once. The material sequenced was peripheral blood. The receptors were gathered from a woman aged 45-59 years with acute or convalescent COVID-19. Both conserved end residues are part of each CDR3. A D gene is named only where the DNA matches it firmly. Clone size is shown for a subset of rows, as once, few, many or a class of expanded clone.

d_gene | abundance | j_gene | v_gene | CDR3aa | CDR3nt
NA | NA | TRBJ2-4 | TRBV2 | CASSVDILAKNIQYF | TGTGCCAGCAGTGTCGACATTTTAGCCAAAAACATTCAGTACTTC
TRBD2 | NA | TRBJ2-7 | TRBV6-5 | CASTGLAGAVYEQYF | TGTGCCAGCACAGGACTAGCGGGAGCAGTATACGAGCAGTACTTC
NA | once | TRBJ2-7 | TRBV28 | CASISLLGGEQYF | TGTGCCAGCATCAGCCTGTTGGGGGGTGAGCAGTACTTC
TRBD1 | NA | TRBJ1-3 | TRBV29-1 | CSVGLGQVGNTIYF | TGCAGCGTTGGTCTCGGACAGGTGGGAAACACCATATATTTT
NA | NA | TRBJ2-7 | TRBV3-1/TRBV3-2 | CASSQDWQGNHEQYF | TGTGCCAGCAGCCAAGATTGGCAGGGAAACCACGAGCAGTACTTC
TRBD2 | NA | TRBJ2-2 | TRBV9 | CASSTHPLMTSGSPGELFF | TGTGCCAGCAGCACCCACCCTCTAATGACTAGCGGGTCCCCCGGGGAGCTGTTTTTT
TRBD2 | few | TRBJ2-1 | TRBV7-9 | CASSTAGLAGGREQFF | TGTGCCAGCAGCACCGCGGGACTAGCGGGAGGACGCGAGCAGTTCTTC
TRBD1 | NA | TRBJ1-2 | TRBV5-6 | CASSSARQGARGYGYTF | TGTGCCAGCAGCAGCGCCCGACAGGGGGCGCGAGGCTATGGCTACACCTTC
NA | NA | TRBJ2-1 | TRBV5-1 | CASSLEGVEQFF | TGCGCCAGCAGCTTGGAAGGAGTGGAGCAGTTCTTC
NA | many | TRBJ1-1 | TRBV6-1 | CASSEVGTMTEAFF | TGTGCCAGCAGTGAAGTAGGGACAATGACTGAAGCTTTCTTT